This passage covers 31 T cell receptor beta chains from one sample sequenced in a study of technical replicates of blood from a handful of donors. Sequenced by immunoSEQ multiplex PCR; TCRdb stores in-frame clones only, minus some. The sample comprises some 11,000 clones, roughly 94% of which are singletons, and 6% to 8.5% rests with the top ten. Sequenced sample: PBMCs. The receptors here all came from a human donor in good health.

The chain joins TRBV7-3 to TRBJ2-2; D is undetermined. The CDR3 sequence is 13 residues long. CDR1 and CDR2 from the germline V gene are SGHTA and FQGTGA. Trimming took 6 bases from V and 1 from J, leaving 6 bases between them. CDR3 sequence reads: CASSRGNTGELFF. Written as DNA, the CDR3 is TGTGCCAGCAGTCGCGGGAACACCGGGGAGCTGTTTTTT.

The chain recombines TRBV6-6 with TRBJ2-7, with D unresolved. The CDR3 length is 14 residues. CDR1 is MNHNY, CDR2 SVGAGI, per germline (reference sequence). Trimming removed 2 bases from V and 2 bases from J, with 10 bases in between. DNA for the CDR3: TGTGCCAGCAGTTACGGTGGCAGAACCTACGAGCAGTACTTC. Translation: CASSYGGRTYEQYF.

The CDR3 loop reads CASSPGQQNTEAFF. The CDR3, as DNA: TGTGCCAGCTCACCTGGACAGCAGAACACTGAAGCTTTCTTT. This sequence joins TRBV18 and TRBJ1-1; perhaps TRBD1 as D (6 bases). CDR1 and CDR2 (germline): KGHSH, LQKENI. V was pared by 3 bases and J by 1 base, with 9 bases between. The CDR3 sequence is 14 residues long.

Relative to its sample, this clone is medium-sized. The rearrangement uses TRBV11-2 and TRBJ2-2; 8 bases align to TRBD1. Germline V lookup: CDR1 SGHAT, CDR2 FQNNGV. The CDR3 runs to 15 residues. J was trimmed by 7 bases and V by 5 bases; bases with no gene match: 9. CDR3 bases: TGTGCCAGCAGCGTCTCGACAGGGGACAACGGGGAGCTGTTTTTT. This codes for CASSVSTGDNGELFF.

A single count supports this clone. The J gene is TRBJ1-3, the V gene TRBV6-6, with TRBD1 matching 7 bases. Looked up from germline, CDR1 is MNHNY and CDR2 is SVGAGI (reference sequence). With V trimmed by 5 bases and J by 0 bases, 4 bases remained unmatched. The CDR3 loop spans 15 amino acids. CDR3 residues: CASSRTGPSGNTIYF. In DNA, the CDR3 is TGTGCCAGCAGTCGGACAGGTCCCTCTGGAAACACCATATATTTT.

About this clone itself: Other nucleotide sequences from this sample produce the same CDR3. V gene TRBV30 combines with J gene TRBJ1-2; D not resolved. With 1 base removed from V and 4 bases from J, the gap between germline ends came to 10 bases. The CDR3 spans 13 residues. CDR1 GTSNPN and CDR2 SVGIG come from the germline V gene (reference sequence). The DNA of the CDR3 is TGTGCCTGGAGTGCGACTGGATCCTATGGCTACACCTTC. This gives the protein CAWSATGSYGYTF.

The chain links TRBV29-1 to TRBJ2-1; 7 bases are a match to TRBD1. This CDR3 has 13 amino acids. V lost 4 bases and J lost 9; bases outside the gene matches: 9. Germline loops: CDR1 SQVTM, CDR2 ANQGSEA. The CDR3 nucleotides read TGCAGCGTTGCAAAGACAGGGTTCGGTGAGCAGTTCTTC. Translated, it gives CSVAKTGFGEQFF.

This clone was seen a single time. The chain recombines TRBV6-4 with TRBJ2-7, with TRBD2 identical over 7 bases. The length of the CDR3 is 13 residues. Germline V gives CDR1 MRHNA, CDR2 SNTAGT. V lost 8 bases to trimming and J lost 4 bases; unmatched junction nucleotides: 8. The CDR3 loop reads CASPPAGSYEQYF. The CDR3 nucleotides are TGTGCCAGCCCGCCAGCGGGATCATACGAGCAGTACTTC.

The CDR3, as DNA: TGTGCCACGGACCCCGGGACAGGGCCTCCCGAGCAGTACTTC. Amino acids: CATDPGTGPPEQYF. The chain joins TRBV10-3 to TRBJ2-7; 9 nucleotides line up with TRBD1. Germline V CDR1 and CDR2: ENHRY, SYGVKD. V shed 10 bases, J shed 6 bases, and the junction held 13 bases outside the gene matches. The CDR3 spans 14 residues.

The J gene is TRBJ2-7, the V gene TRBV5-1; 11 nucleotides align to TRBD1. CDR1 and CDR2 from the germline V gene are SGHRS and YFSETQ. With V trimmed by 4 bases and J by 4 bases, 7 bases remained unmatched. CDR3 size: 15 residues. The CDR3 here is CASSPTGTGGYEQYF. The CDR3 DNA reads as TGCGCCAGCAGCCCAACCGGGACAGGGGGTTACGAGCAGTACTTC.

This sequence joins TRBV10-2 and TRBJ2-3, with TRBD1 matching over 8 bases. Looked up from germline, CDR1 is WSHSY and CDR2 is SAAADI. With 8 bases clipped from V and 4 bases from J, the junction kept 5 bases outside the gene matches. The length of the CDR3 is 13 residues. The CDR3 loop reads CASLGQGADTQYF. The CDR3 DNA reads as TGCGCCAGCCTTGGACAGGGCGCAGATACGCAGTATTTT.

CDR3 in amino acids: CASSLGLAGDHEQFF. The CDR3 DNA follows: TGTGCCAGCAGCTTAGGCCTAGCGGGAGACCATGAGCAGTTCTTC. V gene TRBV7-9 combines with J gene TRBJ2-1; TRBD2 aligns across 10 bases. CDR1 is SEHNR, CDR2 FQNEAQ, per germline (reference sequence). The V segment lost 1 base and the J segment 8 bases; nucleotides outside the gene matches: 5. This CDR3 contains 15 residues.

The chain uses TRBV19 and TRBJ2-7, with 9 bases lining up with TRBD2. The germline V gene has CDR1 LNHDA and CDR2 SQIVND (reference sequence). J gave up 6 bases and V 6 bases, and 15 bases lay outside the gene matches. This CDR3 is 16 amino acids long. The CDR3 DNA is TGTGCCAGTAGGGGTGGACCTAGCGGGACCCGCCTCGAGCAGTACTTC. This codes for CASRGGPSGTRLEQYF.

J is TRBJ2-5 and V is TRBV7-2, with 13 bases lining up with TRBD2. The germline V gene has CDR1 SGHTA and CDR2 FQGNSA. V lost 3 bases and J lost 2; bases outside the gene matches: 0. This CDR3 region has 15 residues. The CDR3, as DNA: TGTGCCAGCAGCTTGGGACTAGCGGGACAAGAGACCCAGTACTTC. It encodes CASSLGLAGQETQYF.

The chain uses TRBV5-6 and TRBJ2-2, with TRBD2 identical over 7 bases. V gave up 4 bases and J gave up 7 bases; unmatched junction bases: 19. The CDR3 spans 18 residues. Germline CDR1 is SGHDT and CDR2 is YYEEEE. The DNA for the CDR3 is TGTGCCAGCAGCGTCCTAGCGGCCGGGAGTGACGGGGGCGGGGAGCTGTTTTTT. Amino acid sequence: CASSVLAAGSDGGGELFF.

The DNA for the CDR3 is TGTGCCAGCAGCCAGAATCTAGCTGGCAATGAGCAGTTCTTC. Amino acid sequence: CASSQNLAGNEQFF. The chain couples TRBV14 to TRBJ2-1; a possible D gene is TRBD2 (5 bases). V was clipped by 3 bases and J by 6 bases, with 12 bases between them. The CDR3 has 14 residues. Germline loops: CDR1 SGHDN, CDR2 FVKESK.

The chain is built from TRBV2 and TRBJ1-4; D ambiguous. Germline lookup yields CDR1 SNHLY and CDR2 FYNNEI. The CDR3 has 13 residues. V lost 3 bases and J lost 3, with 5 bases in between. The CDR3 sequence: CASSDIANEKLFF. In nucleotides, the CDR3 is TGTGCCAGCAGTGATATTGCTAATGAAAAACTGTTTTTT.

V usage is TRBV28 and J usage is TRBJ2-5; 11 bases match TRBD2. The CDR3 is made up of 16 amino acids. Germline V CDR1 and CDR2: MDHEN, SYDVKM. The J segment lost 1 base and the V segment lost 5 bases, leaving 6 bases of the junction unmatched. The CDR3 region has the DNA TGTGCCAGCAGTCTCCCGGGACTAGCGGTCCAAGAGACCCAGTACTTC. It is translated as CASSLPGLAVQETQYF.

This chain links TRBV5-1 with TRBJ2-1; D perhaps matches TRBD2 (6 bases). The CDR3 has 15 residues. V dropped 1 base and J dropped 6 bases, with 14 bases sitting between them. Germline values: CDR1 SGHRS, CDR2 YFSETQ. This CDR3 reads CASSLTGEPSNEQFF. The CDR3 bases are TGCGCCAGCAGCTTGACGGGAGAACCGAGCAATGAGCAGTTCTTC.

CDR3 protein: CASSRTRDNEQFF. DNA of the CDR3: TGTGCCAGCAGTCGGACTAGAGACAATGAGCAGTTCTTC. This chain links TRBV6-5 with TRBJ2-1; 7 bases align to TRBD2. Unmatched junction bases numbered 3, after V lost 5 bases and J lost 5 bases. This CDR3 region has 13 residues. CDR1 MNHEY and CDR2 SVGAGI come from the germline V gene.

The V gene is TRBV7-2, the J gene TRBJ1-3; D unclear. This CDR3 has 14 residues. In germline, CDR1 is SGHTA, CDR2 FQGNSA. V lost 2 bases, J lost 2 bases, and 7 bases lay in between. In DNA form, the CDR3 reads TGTGCCAGCAGCTTAATGCCGGCTGGAAACACCATATATTTT. Protein product: CASSLMPAGNTIYF.

The rearrangement joins TRBV7-9 to TRBJ1-2; the D is unclear. V lost 1 base and J lost 3, with 12 bases in between. Per the germline V gene, CDR1 is SEHNR and CDR2 is FQNEAQ (reference sequence). This CDR3 spans 15 amino acids. The CDR3 protein is CASSLVRDTDYGYTF. The CDR3 DNA follows: TGTGCCAGCAGCTTAGTGAGAGATACGGACTATGGCTACACCTTC.

This rearrangement joins TRBV6-5 to TRBJ2-1; 8 bases fit TRBD2. J gave up 10 bases and V 2 bases, and 10 bases lay outside the gene matches. This CDR3 is 15 amino acids long. CDR1 and CDR2 from the germline V gene are MNHEY and SVGAGI. The CDR3 reads CASSYGTSGQGEQFF. The CDR3 region has the DNA TGTGCCAGCAGTTACGGTACTAGCGGACAAGGAGAGCAGTTCTTC.

The chain combines TRBV11-2 with TRBJ2-3; D is uncertain. Germline CDR1 SGHAT, CDR2 FQNNGV. The ends were cut back, 4 bases at V and 2 bases at J, with 13 bases in the middle. The CDR3 covers 15 residues. CDR3 coding DNA: TGTGCCAGCAGCTCATCCGGGTCCTACACAGATACGCAGTATTTT. Translation gives CASSSSGSYTDTQYF.

The rearrangement uses TRBV11-2 and TRBJ1-1, with D unclear. Trimming left V 1 base short and J 1 base short, with 4 bases between. Germline-derived CDR1 and CDR2 are SGHAT and FQNNGV. The CDR3 runs to 13 residues. The CDR3 loop is CASSLAGNTEAFF. In DNA, the CDR3 is TGTGCCAGCAGCTTAGCGGGGAACACTGAAGCTTTCTTT.

The chain is built from TRBV6-5 and TRBJ2-1; no firm D call. The CDR3 extends over 14 amino acids. Germline V gene lookup returns CDR1 MNHEY and CDR2 SVGAGI. With 6 bases removed from V and 2 bases from J, the gap between germline ends came to 11 bases. CDR3 in amino acids: CASRPGPPYNEQFF. CDR3 in DNA: TGTGCCAGCAGGCCCGGTCCGCCCTACAATGAGCAGTTCTTC.

The chain joins TRBV2 to TRBJ2-5; 11 nucleotides line up with TRBD2. Unmatched junction bases numbered 2, after V lost 7 bases and J lost 4 bases. Germline-derived CDR1 and CDR2 are SNHLY and FYNNEI. The CDR3 runs 13 residues. CDR3 DNA: TGTGCCAGCAACGGACTAGCGGGAGAGACCCAGTACTTC. Translated, it gives CASNGLAGETQYF.

The chain recombines TRBV15 with TRBJ2-1; 13 nucleotides agree with TRBD2. Germline V lookup: CDR1 LNHNV, CDR2 YYDKDF (reference sequence). The CDR3 is 15 residues long. The J segment lost 9 bases and the V segment lost 8 bases, leaving 10 bases of the junction unmatched. The CDR3 DNA reads TGTGCCACCTCGAGGCCGGGACTAGCGGGAAGTGAGCAGTTCTTC. Translated: CATSRPGLAGSEQFF.

The chain links TRBV5-5 to TRBJ2-5, with D possibly matching TRBD1 (6 bases). The CDR3 consists of 15 residues. Trimming pared 0 bases from V and 7 bases from J, leaving 16 bases between. Germline values: CDR1 SGHKS, CDR2 YYEKEE (reference sequence). In nucleotides, the CDR3 is TGTGCCAGCAGCTTGGAGGGACAACAACGGGGGACCCAGTACTTC. Protein: CASSLEGQQRGTQYF.

The V call is TRBV9, the J call TRBJ2-7, with 7 bases identical to TRBD2. The CDR3 sequence is 12 residues long. J gave up 7 bases and V 0 bases, and 1 base lay outside the gene matches. The germline V gene encodes CDR1 SGDLS and CDR2 YYNGEE. CDR3 region: CASSVGTSEQYF. The CDR3 DNA follows: TGTGCCAGCAGCGTAGGGACTAGTGAGCAGTACTTC.

The chain employs TRBV5-1 and TRBJ2-1; 10 bases fit TRBD2. V was pared by 0 bases and J by 5 bases, with 2 bases of the junction left unmatched. Germline V lookup: CDR1 SGHRS, CDR2 YFSETQ. This CDR3 has 15 amino acids. The CDR3 region is CASSLVAGGHNEQFF. DNA for the CDR3: TGCGCCAGCAGCTTGGTAGCGGGGGGTCACAATGAGCAGTTCTTC.